The clone carrying this TCR beta chain was seen a single time. Germline V lookup: CDR1 SNHLY, CDR2 FYNNEI. The V end was cut by 5 bases, the J end by 2 bases, with 16 bases between. CDR3 length: 16 amino acids. The data originate from a study of blood T cell repertoires in COVID-19. Sequenced by immunoSEQ multiplex PCR; TCRdb stores in-frame clones only, minus some. The sample carries 100,000 to 150,000 clones, 83% recorded once. This sequence originates from an elderly man with active or convalescent COVID-19. This chain uses TRBV2 with TRBJ1-5; D call uncertain. Material for sequencing was peripheral blood. CDR3 amino acids: CASSQTTASGNQPQHF. CDR3 in DNA: TGTGCCAGCAGTCAAACGACGGCCAGCGGCAATCAGCCCCAGCATTTT.